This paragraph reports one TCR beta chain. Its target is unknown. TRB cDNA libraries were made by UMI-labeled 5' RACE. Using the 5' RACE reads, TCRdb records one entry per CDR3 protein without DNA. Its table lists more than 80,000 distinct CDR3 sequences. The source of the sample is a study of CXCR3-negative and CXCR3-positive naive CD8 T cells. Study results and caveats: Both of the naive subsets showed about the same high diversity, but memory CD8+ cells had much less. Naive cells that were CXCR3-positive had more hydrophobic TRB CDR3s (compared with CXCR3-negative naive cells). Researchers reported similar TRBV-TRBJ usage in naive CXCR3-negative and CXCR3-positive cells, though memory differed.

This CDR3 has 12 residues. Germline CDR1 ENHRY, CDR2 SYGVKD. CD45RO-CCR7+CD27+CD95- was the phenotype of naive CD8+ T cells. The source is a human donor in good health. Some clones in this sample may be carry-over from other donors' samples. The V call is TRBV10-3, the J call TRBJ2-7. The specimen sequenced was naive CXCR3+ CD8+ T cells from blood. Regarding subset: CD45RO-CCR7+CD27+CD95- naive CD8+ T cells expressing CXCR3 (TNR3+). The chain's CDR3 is CAIAKQIDEQYF.